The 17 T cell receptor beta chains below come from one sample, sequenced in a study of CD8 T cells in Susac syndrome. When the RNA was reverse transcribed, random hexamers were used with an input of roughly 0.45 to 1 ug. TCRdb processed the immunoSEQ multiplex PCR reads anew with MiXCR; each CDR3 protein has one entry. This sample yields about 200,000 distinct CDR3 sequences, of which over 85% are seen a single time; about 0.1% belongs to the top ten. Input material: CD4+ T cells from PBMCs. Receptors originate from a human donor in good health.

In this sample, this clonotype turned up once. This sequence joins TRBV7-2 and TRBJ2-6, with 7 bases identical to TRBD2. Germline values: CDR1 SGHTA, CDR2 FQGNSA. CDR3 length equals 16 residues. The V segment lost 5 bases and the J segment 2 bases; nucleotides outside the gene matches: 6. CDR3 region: CASSNGGIAGANVLTF. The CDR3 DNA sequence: TGTGCCAGCAGCAACGGGGGGATAGCTGGGGCCAACGTCCTGACTTTC.

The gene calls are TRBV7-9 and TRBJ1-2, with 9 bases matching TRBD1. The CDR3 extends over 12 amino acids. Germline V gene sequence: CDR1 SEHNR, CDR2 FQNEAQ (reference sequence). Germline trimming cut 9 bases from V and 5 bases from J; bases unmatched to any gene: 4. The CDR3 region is CASTGTGYGYTF. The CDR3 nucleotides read TGTGCCAGTACCGGGACAGGGTATGGCTACACCTTC.

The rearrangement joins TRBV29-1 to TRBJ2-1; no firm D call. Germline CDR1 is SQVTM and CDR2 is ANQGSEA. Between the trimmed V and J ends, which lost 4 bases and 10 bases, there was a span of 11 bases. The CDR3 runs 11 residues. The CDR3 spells CSVAPSEEQFF. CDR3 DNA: TGCAGCGTTGCCCCCTCAGAGGAGCAGTTCTTC.

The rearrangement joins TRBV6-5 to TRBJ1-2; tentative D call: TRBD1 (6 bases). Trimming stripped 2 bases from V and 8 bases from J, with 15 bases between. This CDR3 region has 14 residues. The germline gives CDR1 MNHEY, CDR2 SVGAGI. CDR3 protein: CASSYTGTTGGYTF. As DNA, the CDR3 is TGTGCCAGCAGTTACACCGGGACAACGGGGGGCTACACCTTC.

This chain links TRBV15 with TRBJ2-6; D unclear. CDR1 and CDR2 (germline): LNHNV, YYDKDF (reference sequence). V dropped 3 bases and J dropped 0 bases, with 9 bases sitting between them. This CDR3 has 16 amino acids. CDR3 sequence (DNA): TGTGCCACCAGCAGGAGACACCCCTCTGGGGCCAACGTCCTGACTTTC. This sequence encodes CATSRRHPSGANVLTF.

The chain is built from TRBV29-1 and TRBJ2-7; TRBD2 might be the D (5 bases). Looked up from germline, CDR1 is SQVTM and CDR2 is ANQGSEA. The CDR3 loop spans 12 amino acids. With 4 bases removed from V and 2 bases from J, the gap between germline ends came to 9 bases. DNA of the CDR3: TGCAGCGTTGCCGTCGGGGCCTACGAGCAGTACGTC. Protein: CSVAVGAYEQYV.

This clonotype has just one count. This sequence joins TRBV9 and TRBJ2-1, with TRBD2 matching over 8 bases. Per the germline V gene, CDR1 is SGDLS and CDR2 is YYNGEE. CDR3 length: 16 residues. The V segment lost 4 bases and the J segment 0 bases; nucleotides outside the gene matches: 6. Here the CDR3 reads CASSFMAGGSYNEQFF. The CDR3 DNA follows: TGTGCCAGCAGCTTTATGGCGGGAGGCTCCTACAATGAGCAGTTCTTC.

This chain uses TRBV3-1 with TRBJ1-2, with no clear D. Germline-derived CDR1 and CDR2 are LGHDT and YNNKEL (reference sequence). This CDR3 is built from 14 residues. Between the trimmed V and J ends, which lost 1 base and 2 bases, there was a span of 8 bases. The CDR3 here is CASSQVPDNYGYTF. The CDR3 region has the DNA TGTGCCAGCAGCCAAGTTCCAGACAACTATGGCTACACCTTC.

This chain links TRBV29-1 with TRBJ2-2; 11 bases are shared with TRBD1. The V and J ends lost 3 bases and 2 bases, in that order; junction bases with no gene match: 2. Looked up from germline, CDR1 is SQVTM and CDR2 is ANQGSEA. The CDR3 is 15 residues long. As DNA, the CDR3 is TGCAGCGTTGAGGACAGGGGGCTCAACACCGGGGAGCTGTTTTTT. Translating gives CSVEDRGLNTGELFF.

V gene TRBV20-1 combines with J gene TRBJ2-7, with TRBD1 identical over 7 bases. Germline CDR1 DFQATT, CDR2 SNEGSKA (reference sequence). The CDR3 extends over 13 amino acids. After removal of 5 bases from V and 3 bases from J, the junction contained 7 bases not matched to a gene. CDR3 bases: TGCAGTGCTTCCACAGGGGAGATCTACGAGCAGTACTTC. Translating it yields CSASTGEIYEQYF.

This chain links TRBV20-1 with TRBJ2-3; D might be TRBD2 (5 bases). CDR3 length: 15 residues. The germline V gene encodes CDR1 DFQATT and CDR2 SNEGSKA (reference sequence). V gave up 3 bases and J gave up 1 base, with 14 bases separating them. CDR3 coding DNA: TGCAGTGCTAGGCTCGAGGGAGCCCGCACAGATACGCAGTATTTT. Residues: CSARLEGARTDTQYF.

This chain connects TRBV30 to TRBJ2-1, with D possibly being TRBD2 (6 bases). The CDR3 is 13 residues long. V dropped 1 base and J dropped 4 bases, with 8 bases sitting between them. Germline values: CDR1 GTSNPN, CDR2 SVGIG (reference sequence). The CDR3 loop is CAWSGGGYNEQFF. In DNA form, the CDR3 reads TGTGCCTGGAGTGGTGGAGGGTACAATGAGCAGTTCTTC.

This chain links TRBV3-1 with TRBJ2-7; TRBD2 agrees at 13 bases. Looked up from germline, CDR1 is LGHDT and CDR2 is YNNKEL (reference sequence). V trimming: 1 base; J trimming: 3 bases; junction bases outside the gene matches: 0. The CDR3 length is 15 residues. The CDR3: CASSQGTSGSYEQYV. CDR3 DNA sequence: TGTGCCAGCAGCCAAGGGACTAGCGGGAGCTACGAGCAGTACGTC.

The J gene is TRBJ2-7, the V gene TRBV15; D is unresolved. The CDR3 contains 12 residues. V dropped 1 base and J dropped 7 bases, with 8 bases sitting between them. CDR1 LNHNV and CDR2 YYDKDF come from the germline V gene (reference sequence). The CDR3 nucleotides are TGTGCCACCAGCAGAGCCCTGGGGGAGCAGTACGTC. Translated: CATSRALGEQYV.

CDR3 region: CASSFLAHEQFF. CDR3 coding DNA: TGTGCCAGCAGTTTTCTAGCACATGAGCAGTTCTTC. This rearrangement joins TRBV25-1 to TRBJ2-1, with D perhaps matching TRBD2 (5 bases). Germline V gene lookup returns CDR1 MGHDK and CDR2 SYGVNS. The V end lost 5 bases, the J end lost 8 bases, and 10 bases lay between the germline ends. The CDR3 totals 12 residues. Combining the CDR3 with reference TRBV25-1 and TRBJ2-1 gives the whole variable domain EADIYQTPRYLVIGTGKKITLECSQTMGHDKMYWYQQDPGMELHLIHYSYGVNSTEKGDLSSESTVSRIRTEHFPLTLESARPSHTSQYLCASSFLAHEQFFGPGTRLTVL.

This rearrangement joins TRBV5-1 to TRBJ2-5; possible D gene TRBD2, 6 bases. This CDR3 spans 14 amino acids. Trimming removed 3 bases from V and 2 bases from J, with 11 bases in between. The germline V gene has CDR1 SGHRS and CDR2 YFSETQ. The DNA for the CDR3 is TGCGCCAGCAGCTGGGACTGGGGGCAAGAGACCCAGTACTTC. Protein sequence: CASSWDWGQETQYF.

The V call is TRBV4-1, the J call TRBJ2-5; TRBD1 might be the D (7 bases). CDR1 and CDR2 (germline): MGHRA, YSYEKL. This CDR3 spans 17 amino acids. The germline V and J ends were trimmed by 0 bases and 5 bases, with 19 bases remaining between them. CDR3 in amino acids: CASSQDRGRGAGETQYF. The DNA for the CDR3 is TGCGCCAGCAGCCAAGATAGGGGCAGGGGGGCTGGGGAGACCCAGTACTTC.